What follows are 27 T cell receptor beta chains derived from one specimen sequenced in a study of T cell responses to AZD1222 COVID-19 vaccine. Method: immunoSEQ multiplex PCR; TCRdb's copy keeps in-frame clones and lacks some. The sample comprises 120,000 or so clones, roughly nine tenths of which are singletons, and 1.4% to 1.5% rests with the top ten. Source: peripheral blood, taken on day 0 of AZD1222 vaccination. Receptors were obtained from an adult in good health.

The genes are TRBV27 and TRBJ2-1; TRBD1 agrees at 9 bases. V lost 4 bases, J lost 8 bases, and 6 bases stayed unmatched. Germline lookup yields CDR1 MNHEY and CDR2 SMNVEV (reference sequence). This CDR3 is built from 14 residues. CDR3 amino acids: CASSWDRAEDEQFF. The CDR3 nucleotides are TGTGCCAGCAGTTGGGACAGGGCCGAAGATGAGCAGTTCTTC.

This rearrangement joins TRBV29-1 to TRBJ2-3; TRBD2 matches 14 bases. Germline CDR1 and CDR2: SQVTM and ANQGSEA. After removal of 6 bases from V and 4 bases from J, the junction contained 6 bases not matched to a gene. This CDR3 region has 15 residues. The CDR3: CSVETSGGVSDTQYF. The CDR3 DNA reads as TGCAGCGTCGAGACTAGCGGGGGGGTGTCAGATACGCAGTATTTT.

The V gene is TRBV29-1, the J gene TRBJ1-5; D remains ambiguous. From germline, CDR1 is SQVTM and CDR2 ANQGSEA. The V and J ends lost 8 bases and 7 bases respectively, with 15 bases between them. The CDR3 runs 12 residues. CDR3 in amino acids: CSPGGQGQPQHF. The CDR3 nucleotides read TGCAGCCCAGGAGGTCAAGGACAGCCCCAGCATTTT.

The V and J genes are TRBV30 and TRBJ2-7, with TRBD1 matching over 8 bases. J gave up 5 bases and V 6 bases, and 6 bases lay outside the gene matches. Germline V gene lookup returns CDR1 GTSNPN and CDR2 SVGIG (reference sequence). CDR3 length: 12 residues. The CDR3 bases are TGTGCCTGCCAGACAGGGGTCGACGAGCAGTACTTC. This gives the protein CACQTGVDEQYF.

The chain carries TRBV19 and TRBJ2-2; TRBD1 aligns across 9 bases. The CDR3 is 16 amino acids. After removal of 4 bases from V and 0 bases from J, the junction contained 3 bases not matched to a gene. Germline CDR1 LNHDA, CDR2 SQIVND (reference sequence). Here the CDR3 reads CASSNRQGANTGELFF. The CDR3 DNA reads TGTGCCAGTAGTAACCGACAGGGGGCGAACACCGGGGAGCTGTTTTTT.

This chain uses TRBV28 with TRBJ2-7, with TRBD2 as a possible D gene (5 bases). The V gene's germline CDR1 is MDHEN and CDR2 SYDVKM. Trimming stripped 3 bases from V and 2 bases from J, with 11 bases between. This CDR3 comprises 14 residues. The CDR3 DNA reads TGTGCCAGCAGTTTCCTGGGGAGTACCTACGAGCAGTACTTC. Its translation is CASSFLGSTYEQYF.

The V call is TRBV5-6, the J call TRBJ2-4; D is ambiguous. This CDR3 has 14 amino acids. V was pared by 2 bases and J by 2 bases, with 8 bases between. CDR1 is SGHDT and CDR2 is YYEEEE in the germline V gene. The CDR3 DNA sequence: TGTGCCAGCAGCTTAAAAGGGACCAAAAACATTCAGTACTTC. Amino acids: CASSLKGTKNIQYF.

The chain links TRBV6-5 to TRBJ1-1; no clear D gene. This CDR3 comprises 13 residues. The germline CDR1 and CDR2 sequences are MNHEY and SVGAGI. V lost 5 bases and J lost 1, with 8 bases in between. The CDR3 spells CASSTRENTEAFF. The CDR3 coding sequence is TGTGCCAGCAGTACCAGAGAGAACACTGAAGCTTTCTTT.

Written as DNA, the CDR3 is TGTGCCAGCTCACCATCCCCCCCGGGCAATTCACCCCTCCACTTT. This gives the protein CASSPSPPGNSPLHF. The chain has TRBV18 and TRBJ1-6; no definite D call. The CDR3 loop spans 15 amino acids. Looked up from germline, CDR1 is KGHSH and CDR2 is LQKENI. The ends were cut back, 2 bases at V and 7 bases at J, with 12 bases in the middle.

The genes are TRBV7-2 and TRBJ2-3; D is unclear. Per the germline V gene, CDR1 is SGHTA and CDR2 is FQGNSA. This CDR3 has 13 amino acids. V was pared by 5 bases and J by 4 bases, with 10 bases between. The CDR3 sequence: CASSDRTADTQYF. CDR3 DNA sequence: TGTGCCAGCAGCGACCGCACGGCAGATACGCAGTATTTT.

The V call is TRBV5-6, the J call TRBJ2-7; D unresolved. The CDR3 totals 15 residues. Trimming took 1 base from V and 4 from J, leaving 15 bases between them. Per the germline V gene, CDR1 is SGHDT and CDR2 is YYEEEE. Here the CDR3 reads CASSLSPGSSYEQYF. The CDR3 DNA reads TGTGCCAGCAGCTTGTCCCCTGGCAGCAGTTACGAGCAGTACTTC.

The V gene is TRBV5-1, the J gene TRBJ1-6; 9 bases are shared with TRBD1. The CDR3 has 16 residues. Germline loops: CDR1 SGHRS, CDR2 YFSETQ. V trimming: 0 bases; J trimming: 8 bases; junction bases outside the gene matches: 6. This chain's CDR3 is CASSLGVRTGDSPLHF. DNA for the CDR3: TGCGCCAGCAGCTTGGGAGTTCGGACAGGGGATTCACCCCTCCACTTT.

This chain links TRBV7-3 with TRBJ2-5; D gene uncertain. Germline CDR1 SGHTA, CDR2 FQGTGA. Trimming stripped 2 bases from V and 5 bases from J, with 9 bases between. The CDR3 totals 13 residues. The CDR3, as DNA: TGTGCCAGCAGCTTATCCCATCGGGAGACCCAGTACTTC. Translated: CASSLSHRETQYF.

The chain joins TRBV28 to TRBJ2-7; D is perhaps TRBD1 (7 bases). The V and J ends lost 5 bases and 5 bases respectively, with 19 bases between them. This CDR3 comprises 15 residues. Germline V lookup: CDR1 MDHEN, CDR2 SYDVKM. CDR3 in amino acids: CASSVTGTAGDEQYF. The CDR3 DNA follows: TGTGCCAGCAGTGTCACCGGGACAGCGGGCGACGAGCAGTACTTC.

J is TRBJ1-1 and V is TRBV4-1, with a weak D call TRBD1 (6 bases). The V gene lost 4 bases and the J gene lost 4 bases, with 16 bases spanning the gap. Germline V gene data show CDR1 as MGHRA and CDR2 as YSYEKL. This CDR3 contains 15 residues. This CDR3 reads CASSPEGVRGTEAFF. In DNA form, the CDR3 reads TGCGCCAGCAGCCCCGAGGGAGTCAGGGGCACTGAAGCTTTCTTT.

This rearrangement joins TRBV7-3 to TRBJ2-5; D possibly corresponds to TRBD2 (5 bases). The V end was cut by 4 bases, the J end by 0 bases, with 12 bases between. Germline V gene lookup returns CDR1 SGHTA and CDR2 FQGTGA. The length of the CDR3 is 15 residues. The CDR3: CASSYPRGDQETQYF. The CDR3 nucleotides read TGTGCCAGCAGCTATCCTCGGGGAGACCAAGAGACCCAGTACTTC.

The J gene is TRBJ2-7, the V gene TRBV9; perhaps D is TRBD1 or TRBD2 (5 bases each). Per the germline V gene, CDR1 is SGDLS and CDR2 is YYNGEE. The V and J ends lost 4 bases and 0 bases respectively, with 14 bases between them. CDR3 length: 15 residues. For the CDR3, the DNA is TGTGCCAGCAGCCCGGGGACGGGTTTCTCCTACGAGCAGTACTTC. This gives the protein CASSPGTGFSYEQYF.

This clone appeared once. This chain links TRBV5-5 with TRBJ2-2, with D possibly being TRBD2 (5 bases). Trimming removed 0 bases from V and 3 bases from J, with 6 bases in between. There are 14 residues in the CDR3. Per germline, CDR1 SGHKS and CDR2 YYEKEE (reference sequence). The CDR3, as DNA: TGTGCCAGCAGCTTGGGGCGGGACACCGGGGAGCTGTTTTTT. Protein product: CASSLGRDTGELFF.

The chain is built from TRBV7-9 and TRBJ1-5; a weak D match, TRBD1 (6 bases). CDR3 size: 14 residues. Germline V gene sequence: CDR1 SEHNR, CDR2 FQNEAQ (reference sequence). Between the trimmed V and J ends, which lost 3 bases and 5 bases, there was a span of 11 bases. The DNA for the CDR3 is TGTGCCAGCAGCTTCGGCAGGGGAGATCAGCCCCAGCATTTT. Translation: CASSFGRGDQPQHF.

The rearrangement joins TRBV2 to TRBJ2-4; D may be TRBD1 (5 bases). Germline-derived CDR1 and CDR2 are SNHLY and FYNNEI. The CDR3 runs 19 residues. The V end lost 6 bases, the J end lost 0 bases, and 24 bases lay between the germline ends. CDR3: CASSAKLLQDRLAKNIQYF. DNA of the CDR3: TGTGCCAGCAGCGCAAAACTTCTACAGGACCGACTAGCCAAAAACATTCAGTACTTC.

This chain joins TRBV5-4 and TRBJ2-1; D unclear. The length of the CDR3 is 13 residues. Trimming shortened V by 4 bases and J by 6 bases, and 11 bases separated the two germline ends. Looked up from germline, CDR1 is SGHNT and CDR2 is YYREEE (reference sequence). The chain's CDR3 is CASSSVGPNEQFF. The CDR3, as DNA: TGTGCCAGCAGCAGTGTAGGCCCCAATGAGCAGTTCTTC.

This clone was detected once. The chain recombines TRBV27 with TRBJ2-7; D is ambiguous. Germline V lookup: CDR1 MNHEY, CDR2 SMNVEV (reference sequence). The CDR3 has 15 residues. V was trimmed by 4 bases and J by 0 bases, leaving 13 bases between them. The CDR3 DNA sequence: TGTGCCAGCAGTTCACCCGCGGCCGGCTCCTACGAGCAGTACTTC. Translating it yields CASSSPAAGSYEQYF.

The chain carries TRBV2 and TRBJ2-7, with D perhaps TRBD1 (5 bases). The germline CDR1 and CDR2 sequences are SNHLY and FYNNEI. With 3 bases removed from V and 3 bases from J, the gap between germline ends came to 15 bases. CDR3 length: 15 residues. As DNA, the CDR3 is TGTGCCAGCAGTGACGATTGGGGCCCCTTCTACGAGCAGTACTTC. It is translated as CASSDDWGPFYEQYF.

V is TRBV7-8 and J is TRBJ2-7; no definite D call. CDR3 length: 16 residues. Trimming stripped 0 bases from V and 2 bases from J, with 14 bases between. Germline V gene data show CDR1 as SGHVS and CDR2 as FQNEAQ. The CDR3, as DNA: TGTGCCAGCAGCTTAGCGGGCGGCCTTTACCCCTACGAGCAGTACTTC. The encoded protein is CASSLAGGLYPYEQYF.

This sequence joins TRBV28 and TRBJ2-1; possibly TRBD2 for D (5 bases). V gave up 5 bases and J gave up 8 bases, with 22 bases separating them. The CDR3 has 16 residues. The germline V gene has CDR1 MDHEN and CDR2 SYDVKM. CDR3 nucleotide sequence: TGTGCCAGCAGTCTGGGAGTCTTTAGAAGGGTAGATGAGCAGTTCTTC. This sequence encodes CASSLGVFRRVDEQFF.

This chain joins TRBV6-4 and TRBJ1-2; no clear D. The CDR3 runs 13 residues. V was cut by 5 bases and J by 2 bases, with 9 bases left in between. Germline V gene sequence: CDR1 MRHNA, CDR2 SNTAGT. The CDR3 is CASSPDGNYGYTF. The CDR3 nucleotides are TGTGCCAGCAGTCCGGACGGGAACTATGGCTACACCTTC.

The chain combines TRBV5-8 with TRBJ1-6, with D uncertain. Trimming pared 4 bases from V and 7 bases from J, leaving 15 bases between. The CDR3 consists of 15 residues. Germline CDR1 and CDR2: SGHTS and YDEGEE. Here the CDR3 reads CASSPDRVGNSPLHF. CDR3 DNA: TGTGCCAGCAGCCCGGACCGGGTAGGGAATTCACCCCTCCACTTT.